These 5 T cell receptor beta chains were all obtained from the same sample, sequenced in a study of blood T cell repertoires in COVID-19. Repertoires were generated with immunoSEQ multiplex PCR, while TCRdb's copy carries only in-frame clones and drops some. The sample lists some 120,000 clones; approximately 80% were seen once. Sequencing was performed on peripheral blood. The receptors come from a human donor in a cohort sampled during active COVID-19.

This clone was counted a few times. DNA for the CDR3: TGTGCCAGCAGCTTACCAGGGAACACTGAAGCTTTCTTT. Its translation: CASSLPGNTEAFF. The chain combines TRBV7-8 with TRBJ1-1; D call uncertain. V lost 2 bases, J lost 1 base, and 5 bases lay in between. Per the germline V gene, CDR1 is SGHVS and CDR2 is FQNEAQ. The length of the CDR3 is 13 residues.

The chain combines TRBV6-5 with TRBJ2-7; 7 bases agree with TRBD1. This CDR3 has 12 residues. The J segment lost 6 bases and the V segment lost 4 bases, leaving 3 bases of the junction unmatched. Germline assignment: CDR1 MNHEY and CDR2 SVGAGI. The CDR3 DNA sequence: TGTGCCAGCAGTTTGACAGGGTCCGAGCAGTACTTC. Its protein is CASSLTGSEQYF.

This clone was recorded only once. The rearrangement uses TRBV9 and TRBJ1-1; perhaps TRBD1 as D (5 bases). Per germline, CDR1 SGDLS and CDR2 YYNGEE. The CDR3 consists of 14 residues. Trimming stripped 4 bases from V and 6 bases from J, with 16 bases between. CDR3: CASSPTVLGAEAFF. CDR3 DNA: TGTGCCAGCAGCCCGACAGTTCTGGGCGCTGAAGCTTTCTTT. The whole variable domain, filled in from reference TRBV9 and TRBJ1-1, reads DSGVTQTPKHLITATGQRVTLRCSPRSGDLSVYWYQQSLDQGLQFLIQYYNGEERAKGNILERFSAQQFPDLHSELNLSSLELGDSALYFCASSPTVLGAEAFFGQGTRLTVV.

The chain employs TRBV30 and TRBJ2-7, with D possibly being TRBD1 (7 bases). Germline CDR1 GTSNPN, CDR2 SVGIG (reference sequence). The CDR3 spans 11 residues. Trimming took 5 bases from V and 11 from J, leaving 16 bases between them. CDR3 DNA sequence: TGTGCCTGGTCGGAGGGGGCTGGGAAGTACTTC. Its translation: CAWSEGAGKYF.

This clone was found a few times. This chain uses TRBV3-1 (or the pseudogene TRBV3-2) with TRBJ1-3; maybe TRBD1 (5 bases). The CDR3 contains 15 residues. The germline V gene encodes CDR1 LGHDT and CDR2 YNNKEL (reference sequence). Trimming took off 1 base at V and 0 bases at J, with 7 bases between the two ends. The CDR3 nucleotides read TGTGCCAGCAGCCAAGCAGGGATCTCTGGAAACACCATATATTTT. Amino acids: CASSQAGISGNTIYF.